Sequencing of this T cell receptor beta chain was carried out in a study of blood T cell repertoires in COVID-19. Overall study: Collection of acute and convalescent COVID-19 samples took place in the United States, Italy and Spain.

Germline V lookup: CDR1 MNHEY, CDR2 SVGAGI. This CDR3 comprises 15 residues. Trimming took 3 bases from V and 0 from J, leaving 12 bases between them. While infection was still active, Seattle patients were enrolled and then followed longitudinally. Authors' processing steps: Nucleated cell number was recorded as an estimate derived from reference gene primer amplification. The repertoire was sequenced with immunoSEQ multiplex PCR; TCRdb's copy has only in-frame clones and lacks some. Clonal size and the V and J genes are those of that table, whereas D and trimming came from the DNA. Counted here are 300,000 to 350,000 clones, roughly 90% occurring once; the ten biggest clones make up 7.3%.

This sequence was found in a woman in her 70s with COVID-19, enrolled during active disease. Sample: peripheral blood. This chain links TRBV6-5 with TRBJ2-7; no firm D call. CDR3: CASSYGQRDSYEQYF. As DNA, the CDR3 is TGTGCCAGCAGTTATGGGCAGAGAGACTCCTACGAGCAGTACTTC.